One sample yielded the 11 T cell receptor beta chains listed below, sequenced in a study of blood T cells in healthy people across ages. Then a second PCR, running roughly 7 to 11 cycles, was carried out with a sample-barcoded 5' primer and a J-beta primer mix. Each CDR3 protein is one row after TCRdb ran MiXCR on the 5' RACE reads. The sample lists over 750,000 distinct CDR3 sequences, around 25% seen once, with more than 8.5% in the top ten. These same data were also listed under a study on T cells of mothers and their children.

The sequencing sample was made of blood. These receptors were taken from a boy between 10 and 17 years old in good health.

J is TRBJ2-7 and V is TRBV18; perhaps TRBD2 as D (6 bases). The V end was cut by 3 bases, the J end by 0 bases, with 15 bases between. The germline V gene encodes CDR1 KGHSH and CDR2 LQKENI. This CDR3 has 16 residues. The CDR3 here is CASSPTHGGISYEQYF. The CDR3, as DNA: TGTGCCAGCTCACCGACCCATGGCGGGATCTCCTACGAGCAGTACTTC.

This rearrangement joins TRBV7-9 to TRBJ2-6, with D unclear. V lost 2 bases and J lost 13, with 6 bases in between. CDR3 length: 11 amino acids. Germline V gives CDR1 SEHNR, CDR2 FQNEAQ (reference sequence). The CDR3 protein is CASSLSRVLTF. CDR3 bases: TGTGCCAGCAGCTTATCGCGGGTCCTGACTTTC. Looking up the rest from reference TRBV7-9 and TRBJ2-6 gives the full variable domain: DTGVSQNPRHKITKRGQNVTFRCDPISEHNRLYWYRQTLGQGPEFLTYFQNEAQLEKSRLLSDRFSAERPKGSFSTLEIQRTEQGDSAMYLCASSLSRVLTFGAGSRLTVL.

This clonotype was counted between two and nine times. The CDR3 DNA reads as TGTGCCAGCAGCCCAGGACAGACCCGGAATACGCAGTATTTT. Its translation: CASSPGQTRNTQYF. The gene calls are TRBV11-3 and TRBJ2-3; D perhaps matches TRBD1 (6 bases). The CDR3 totals 14 residues. V was pared by 5 bases and J by 7 bases, with 16 bases between. Per germline, CDR1 SGHNT and CDR2 YENEEA.

A few counts support this clonotype. The J gene is TRBJ1-1, the V gene TRBV9; D uncertain. The germline CDR1 and CDR2 sequences are SGDLS and YYNGEE. The CDR3 is made up of 14 amino acids. Trimming cost V 3 bases and J 1 base, with 10 bases left between them. The CDR3 loop is CASSADMENTEAFF. DNA for the CDR3: TGTGCCAGCAGCGCGGATATGGAGAACACTGAAGCTTTCTTT.

The chain recombines TRBV6-8 with TRBJ2-2; D possibly matches TRBD1 or TRBD2 (5 bases each). V was pared by 0 bases and J by 6 bases, with 17 bases between. This CDR3 region has 17 residues. Germline V gives CDR1 MNHGY, CDR2 SAAAGT. The CDR3 DNA reads TGTGCCAGCAGTTACTCGACACGAGGGGCGGGCGCCGGGGAGCTGTTTTTT. Protein product: CASSYSTRGAGAGELFF.

This clonotype was counted only a few times. J is TRBJ2-5 and V is TRBV20-1, with TRBD2 as a possible D gene (5 bases). CDR1 and CDR2 (germline): DFQATT, SNEGSKA (reference sequence). The CDR3 has 13 amino acids. Deletions cut 2 bases from V and 0 bases from J, with 7 bases between. The CDR3 nucleotides are TGCAGTGCTAGAAGGGAGTACCAAGAGACCCAGTACTTC. This gives the protein CSARREYQETQYF.

This clonotype was seen only a few times. The DNA of the CDR3 is TGTGCCAGCAGTTTATATATGGACGGATTGAATGAGCAGTTCTTC. Translating it yields CASSLYMDGLNEQFF. The chain links TRBV27 to TRBJ2-1; D gene unclear. V lost 1 base, J lost 7 bases, and 14 bases lay in between. CDR3 length equals 15 residues. Germline CDR1 and CDR2: MNHEY and SMNVEV (reference sequence).

This clonotype was seen a handful of times. This chain joins TRBV6-2 or TRBV6-3 and TRBJ2-1; no clear D gene. Germline loops: CDR1 MNHEY, CDR2 SVGEGT. This CDR3 comprises 11 residues. Trimming removed 7 bases at V and 4 bases at J, with 5 bases between. The CDR3, as DNA: TGTGCCAGCATGGGATACAATGAGCAGTTCTTC. This codes for CASMGYNEQFF.

This clonotype was found many times. The V gene is TRBV7-2, the J gene TRBJ1-1, with D possibly being TRBD1 (5 bases). V was trimmed by 4 bases and J by 4 bases, leaving 16 bases between them. CDR1 is SGHTA, CDR2 FQGNSA, per germline. CDR3 length equals 15 residues. As DNA, the CDR3 is TGTGCCAGCAGCTCCTCCCCCAAGGGACCCACTGAAGCTTTCTTT. Translating gives CASSSSPKGPTEAFF. Supplemented by reference TRBV7-2 and TRBJ1-1, the full variable domain reads GAGVSQSPSNKVTEKGKDVELRCDPISGHTALYWYRQSLGQGLEFLIYFQGNSAPDKSGLPSDRFSAERTGGSVSTLTIQRTQQEDSAVYLCASSSSPKGPTEAFFGQGTRLTVV.

The J gene is TRBJ2-7, the V gene TRBV28, with no clear D. Trimming cost V 5 bases and J 2 bases, with 16 bases left between them. CDR1 and CDR2 (germline): MDHEN, SYDVKM. The CDR3 totals 15 residues. The CDR3 reads CASSPPWVNPYEQYF. The CDR3, as DNA: TGTGCCAGCAGTCCCCCCTGGGTTAATCCCTACGAGCAGTACTTC.

This clonotype was observed a handful of times. The chain uses TRBV6-2 or TRBV6-3 and TRBJ2-1; D ambiguous. This CDR3 spans 15 amino acids. V was trimmed by 10 bases and J by 0 bases, leaving 16 bases between them. The germline gives CDR1 MNHEY, CDR2 SVGEGT. CDR3 in DNA: TGTGCCACTCGTTTTTTCTCGGGCTCCTACAATGAGCAGTTCTTC. It codes for CATRFFSGSYNEQFF.